This TCR beta chain was sequenced for a study of OX40 agonist ivuxolimab in advanced cancers. Study results and caveats: Doses of 0.1 to 3.0 mg/kg were accompanied by clonal expansion of CD4+ and CD8+ blood T cells by week 6. The study found among the lowest clonal expansion in partial responders at 0.1-3.0 mg/kg.

Comments on this clone: Its antigen is still unknown.

Losses at the gene ends were 2 bases for V and 3 bases for J; bases not matched to a gene: 9. CDR3 size: 16 residues. From germline, CDR1 is SGHKS and CDR2 YYEKEE (reference sequence). Patients were ineligible given autoimmune disease history or systemic immunosuppression. Assay: immunoSEQ multiplex PCR; the TCRdb copy retains only in-frame clones and omits some. The repertoire includes over 55,000 clones, approximately 83% of them detected once, and 0.6% to 0.8% sits in the top ten. This TCR was sampled from an adult with an advanced solid tumor such as melanoma, head and neck, liver or kidney cancer. The specimen was CD4+ or CD8+ T cells sorted from blood, collected in a trial of the OX40 agonist ivuxolimab. This rearrangement joins TRBV5-5 to TRBJ1-2; TRBD1 aligns across 8 bases. CDR3 nucleotides: TGTGCCAGCAGCTTCCTCTGGACAGGGACTGACTATGGCTACACCTTC. Protein sequence: CASSFLWTGTDYGYTF.